The rows below give T cell receptor beta chains drawn from one sample of a study of blood T cell repertoires in COVID-19. The table came from immunoSEQ multiplex PCR; TCRdb's copy has only in-frame clones and leaves some out. The table lists about 250,000 clones, roughly four fifths of them singletons, with 3% to 4.5% in the top ten. Sequencing input: PBMCs or T cells enriched from blood (not recorded which). These receptors originate from a woman aged 35 to 49 who had been exposed to COVID-19. CDR3s include the opening cysteine and the closing phenylalanine or tryptophan.

J gene | CDR3 length | V gene | CDR3 protein
TRBJ1-1 | 13 | TRBV4-2 | CASEGGSGTEAFF
TRBJ2-7 | 15 | TRBV11-2 | CASSPSSGGGYEQYF
TRBJ1-1 | 15 | TRBV13 | CASSGDGTGDTEAFF
TRBJ1-5 | 15 | TRBV6-2/TRBV6-3 | CASSYSARGRQPQHF
TRBJ1-1 | 14 | TRBV19 | CASSIGGTATEAFF
TRBJ2-2 | 15 | TRBV7-7 | CASKQEPANTGELFF
TRBJ1-4 | 15 | TRBV4-3 | CASSPGGGVNEKLFF
TRBJ1-6 | 14 | TRBV7-2 | CASSDGQFSSPLHF
TRBJ1-2 | 16 | TRBV5-6 | CASSLGNRGPISGYTF
TRBJ2-3 | 15 | TRBV27 | CASSSSGTGEDTQYF
TRBJ1-5 | 16 | TRBV10-3 | CAISEGETGSNQPQHF
TRBJ2-5 | 13 | TRBV5-1 | CASSLASDETQYF
TRBJ2-1 | 16 | TRBV12-2 | CASRSPQTRGGNEQFF
TRBJ2-1 | 13 | TRBV4-1 | CASSRQGRNEQFF
TRBJ2-5 | 13 | TRBV29-1 | CSVDGRGQETQYF
TRBJ2-1 | 13 | TRBV15 | CATSRVRANEQFF
TRBJ1-2 | 17 | TRBV24-1 | CATSLSTGTGSPYGYTF
TRBJ2-2 | 16 | TRBV3-1/TRBV3-2 | CASSLGLAGAAGELFF
TRBJ2-5 | 14 | TRBV23-1 | CAKHRDRGGETQYF
TRBJ1-4 | 14 | TRBV27 | CASSPFSGGEKLFF
TRBJ2-7 | 15 | TRBV5-1 | CASSPSDAGSYEQYF
TRBJ1-2 | 16 | TRBV4-1 | CASSQETSDLNYGYTF
TRBJ1-2 | 11 | TRBV6-5 | CASTGGGGYTF
TRBJ1-1 | 18 | TRBV7-9 | CASSDLGGRAVADTEAFF
TRBJ1-1 | 13 | TRBV12-3/TRBV12-4 | CASGRLRNTEAFF
TRBJ1-1 | 14 | TRBV7-2 | CASSQQGLDTEAFF
TRBJ2-5 | 12 | TRBV6-5 | CASTGGGQTQYF
TRBJ2-1 | 13 | TRBV6-5 | CASRGQGRNEQFF
TRBJ2-2 | 15 | TRBV20-1 | CSASPGSGNTGELFF
TRBJ1-1 | 15 | TRBV4-2 | CASSQDPQGATEAFF
TRBJ1-1 | 14 | TRBV19 | CASSRTGMNTEAFF
TRBJ2-7 | 13 | TRBV5-1 | CASNPGTIYEQYF
TRBJ1-1 | 14 | TRBV2 | CASSGGTGETEAFF
TRBJ1-1 | 14 | TRBV7-3 | CASSATGGNTEAFF
TRBJ2-2 | 18 | TRBV24-1 | CATSGRSTSGGATGELFF
TRBJ1-4 | 14 | TRBV19 | CASSKTGEREKLFF
TRBJ1-5 | 14 | TRBV28 | CASSPPGGDQPQHF
TRBJ2-3 | 14 | TRBV29-1 | CSVGPRARTDTQYF
TRBJ2-2 | 15 | TRBV2 | CASGGQQVNTGELFF
TRBJ1-1 | 13 | TRBV9 | CASSVVTGEEAFF
TRBJ1-2 | 13 | TRBV11-2 | CASSLDRNYGYTF
TRBJ1-6 | 15 | TRBV5-5 | CASSLGGTYNSPLHF
TRBJ1-2 | 12 | TRBV6-5 | CASRQGAHGYTF
TRBJ1-5 | 18 | TRBV21-1 | CASRNAPSGYLSNQPQHF
TRBJ1-1 | 13 | TRBV7-9 | CASRVGVNTEAFF
TRBJ2-2 | 19 | TRBV19 | CASSIAPQGVGLDTGELFF
TRBJ1-6 | 14 | TRBV18 | CASSSGQGNSPLHF
TRBJ1-2 | 14 | TRBV7-2 | CASSSRGGGYGYTF
TRBJ1-2 | 17 | TRBV10-3 | CAISAYGPQGENYGYTF
TRBJ1-2 | 15 | TRBV5-6 | CASSLVGGQSYGYTF